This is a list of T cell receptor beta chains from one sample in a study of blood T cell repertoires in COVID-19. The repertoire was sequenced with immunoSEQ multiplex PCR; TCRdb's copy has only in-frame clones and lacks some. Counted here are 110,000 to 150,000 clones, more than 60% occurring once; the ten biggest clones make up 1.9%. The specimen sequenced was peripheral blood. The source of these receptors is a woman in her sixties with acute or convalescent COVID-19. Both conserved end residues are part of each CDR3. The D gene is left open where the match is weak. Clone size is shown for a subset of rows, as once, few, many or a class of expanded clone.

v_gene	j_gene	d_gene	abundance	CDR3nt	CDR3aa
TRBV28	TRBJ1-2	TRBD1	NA	TGTGCCAGCAGTTTTCTCCGGGACAGGGGGCTCTATGGCTACACCTTC	CASSFLRDRGLYGYTF
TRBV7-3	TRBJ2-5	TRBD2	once	TGTGCCAGCAGCTTGGCCGGCGGGAGTCAAGAGACCCAGTACTTC	CASSLAGGSQETQYF
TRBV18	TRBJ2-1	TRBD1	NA	TGTGCCAGCTCACCACCGGACAGGGGTTACAATGAGCAGTTCTTC	CASSPPDRGYNEQFF
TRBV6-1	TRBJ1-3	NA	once	TGTGCCAGCAGTGAAAGAACAGGGATGATATCTGGAAACACCATATATTTT	CASSERTGMISGNTIYF
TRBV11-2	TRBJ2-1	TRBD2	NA	TGTGCCAGCAGCTTCGTGGCTAGCGGGAGAAATGAGCAGTTCTTC	CASSFVASGRNEQFF
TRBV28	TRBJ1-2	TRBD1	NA	TGTGCCAGCAGTTCATACGGACAGGGGCTCATGGGCTACACCTTC	CASSSYGQGLMGYTF
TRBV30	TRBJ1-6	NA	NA	TGTGCCTGGACAGTCAGCTCCTATAATTCACCCCTCCACTTT	CAWTVSSYNSPLHF
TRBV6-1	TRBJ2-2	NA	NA	TGTGCCAGCAGTGAACAACCCCAGGCAGTTGGGGAGCTGTTTTTT	CASSEQPQAVGELFF
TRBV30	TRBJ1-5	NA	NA	TGTGCCTGGAGTGGGGGCCAGGGTTCTCAGCCCCAGCATTTT	CAWSGGQGSQPQHF
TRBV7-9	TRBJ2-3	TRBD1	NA	TGTGCCAGCAGCCCCAGGGGGCGCGGGACAGATACGCAGTATTTT	CASSPRGRGTDTQYF
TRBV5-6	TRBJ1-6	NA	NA	TGTGCCAGCAGCTCTGACAAGAGCTCCTATAATTCACCCCTCCACTTT	CASSSDKSSYNSPLHF
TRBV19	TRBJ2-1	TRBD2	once	TGTGCCAGTAGTAGCGGGAGCCCATTGGAGCAGTTCTTC	CASSSGSPLEQFF
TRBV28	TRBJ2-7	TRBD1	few	TGTGCCAGCACCCCAGGTGGGACAGGTTCTATCTACGAGCAGTACTTC	CASTPGGTGSIYEQYF
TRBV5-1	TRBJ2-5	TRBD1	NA	TGCGCCAGCAGCCATAGGACAGGCCAAGAGACCCAGTACTTC	CASSHRTGQETQYF
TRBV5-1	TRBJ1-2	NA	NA	TGCGCCAGCAGCCGAGACACCGACTATGGCTACACCTTC	CASSRDTDYGYTF
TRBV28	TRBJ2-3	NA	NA	TGTGCCAGCAGTTTCCCGGGAGCCCCCGCCGATACGCAGTATTTT	CASSFPGAPADTQYF
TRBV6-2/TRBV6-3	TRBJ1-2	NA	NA	TGTGCCAGCAGTTACGGGAGGGGCGGGGGGACTGGATATGGCTACACCTTC	CASSYGRGGGTGYGYTF
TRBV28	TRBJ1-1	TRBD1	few	TGTGCCAGCAGTGACAGGGCAGAAGCTTTCTTT	CASSDRAEAFF
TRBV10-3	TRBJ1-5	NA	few	TGTGCCATCAGTGAGGGGAGTAGCAATCAGCCCCAGCATTTT	CAISEGSSNQPQHF
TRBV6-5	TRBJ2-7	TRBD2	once	TGTGCCAGCAGGACCTACAGCGGGATCTCATTCGAGCAGTACTTC	CASRTYSGISFEQYF
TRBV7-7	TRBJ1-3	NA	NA	TGTGCTAGCAGCCCGACACCGAACTCTGGAAACACCATATATTTT	CASSPTPNSGNTIYF
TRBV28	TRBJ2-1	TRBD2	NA	TGTGCCAGCAGTTTAGTGGGACTAGCGGGAGTTTTTGAGCAGTTCTTC	CASSLVGLAGVFEQFF
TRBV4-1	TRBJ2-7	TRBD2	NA	TGCGCCAGCAGCCAATCTGATAGCGGGAGTTACGAGCAGTACTTC	CASSQSDSGSYEQYF
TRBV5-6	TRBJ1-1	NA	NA	TGTGCCAGCAGCTTGAGGTTGGAACAGTTTAACACTGAAGCTTTCTTT	CASSLRLEQFNTEAFF
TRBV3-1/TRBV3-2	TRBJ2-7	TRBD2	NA	TGTGCCAGCAGCCAAGCGCTAGCGGGAAGGTACGAGCAGTACTTC	CASSQALAGRYEQYF
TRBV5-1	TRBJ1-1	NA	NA	TGCGCCAGCAGCTTGCTTCAGGGCCACGCTGAAGCTTTCTTT	CASSLLQGHAEAFF
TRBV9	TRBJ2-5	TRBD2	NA	TGTGCCAGCAGCGTAGGGACTAGCGGGAGTCGGCAAGAGACCCAGTACTTC	CASSVGTSGSRQETQYF
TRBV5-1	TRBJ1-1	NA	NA	TGCGCCAGCAGCTTGGTGAGCCCCACTGAAGCTTTCTTT	CASSLVSPTEAFF
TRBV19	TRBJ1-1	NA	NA	TGTGCCAGTAGTATAGTTGGACAGATTCCTGAAGCTTTCTTT	CASSIVGQIPEAFF
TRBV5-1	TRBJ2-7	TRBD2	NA	TGCGCCAGCAGCCCCAGACTAGCGGGAACGTACGAGCAGTACTTC	CASSPRLAGTYEQYF
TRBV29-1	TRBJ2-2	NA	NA	TGCAGCGCTGGCCAGGGTTCTCACACCGGGGAGCTGTTTTTT	CSAGQGSHTGELFF
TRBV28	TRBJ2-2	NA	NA	TGTGCCAGCAGTATCTCCAACACCGGGGAGCTGTTTTTT	CASSISNTGELFF